This T cell receptor beta chain was captured in a study of a mutant IDH1 vaccine in newly diagnosed glioma. This CDR3 region has 13 residues. The germline V and J ends were trimmed by 5 bases and 3 bases, with 13 bases remaining between them. CDR1 is SQVTM, CDR2 ANQGSEA, per germline. As for this clone: Its antigen is as yet unknown.

Generated by immunoSEQ multiplex PCR, the TCRdb table keeps only in-frame clones and is missing some. The table has 29,000 or so clones, around three quarters seen once. Time point in this sample: week 35, safety follow-up. With topical imiquimod, each dose of the vaccine consisted of 300 ug of mutant IDH1 20-mer peptide. The sequence came from a man aged 50 to 60 with glioma. The chain combines TRBV29-1 with TRBJ1-1; no definite D call. Sequencing used PBMCs, obtained from a glioma patient whose treatment included an IDH1 peptide vaccine. The DNA for the CDR3 is TGCAGCGTTAAAAAGAGGGAGGACACTGAAGCTTTCTTT. This gives the protein CSVKKREDTEAFF.